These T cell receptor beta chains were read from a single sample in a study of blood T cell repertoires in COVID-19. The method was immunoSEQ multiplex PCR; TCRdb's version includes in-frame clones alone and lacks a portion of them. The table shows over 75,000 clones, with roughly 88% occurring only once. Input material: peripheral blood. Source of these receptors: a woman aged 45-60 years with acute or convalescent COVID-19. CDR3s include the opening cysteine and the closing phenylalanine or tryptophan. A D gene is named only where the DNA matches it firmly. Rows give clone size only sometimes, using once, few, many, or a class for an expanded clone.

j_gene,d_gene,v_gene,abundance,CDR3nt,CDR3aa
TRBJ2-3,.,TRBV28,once,TGTGCCAGCCAACCCGACAGGATAGGCTACACAGATACGCAGTATTTT,CASQPDRIGYTDTQYF
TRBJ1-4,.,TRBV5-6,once,TGTGCCAGCAGCTCTGCAGCTAATGAAAAACTGTTTTTT,CASSSAANEKLFF
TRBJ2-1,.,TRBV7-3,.,TGTGCCAGCAGCTTATATGGGGCAGGGGTAGGGGAGCAGTTCTTC,CASSLYGAGVGEQFF
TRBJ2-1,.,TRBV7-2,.,TGTGCCAGCAGCCGAGCTTGGAATGAGCAGTTCTTC,CASSRAWNEQFF
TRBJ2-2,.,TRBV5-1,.,TGCGCCGCCAGCGTAGACACCGGGGAGCTGTTTTTT,CAASVDTGELFF
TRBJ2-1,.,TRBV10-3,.,TGTGCCACGGGTCAGAGTACGGGAGTTGGAAATGAGCAGTTCTTC,CATGQSTGVGNEQFF
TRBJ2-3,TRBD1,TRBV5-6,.,TGTGCCAGCAGTTTTCTAAGACAGGGGATCACAGATACGCAGTATTTT,CASSFLRQGITDTQYF
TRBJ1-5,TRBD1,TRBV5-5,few,TGTGCCAGCAGCTTGGGGGGGACAGGGGGTCAGCCCCAGCATTTT,CASSLGGTGGQPQHF
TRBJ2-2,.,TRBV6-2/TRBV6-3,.,TGTGCCAGCAGTCCCGGCGCGGAATCCGGGGAGCTGTTTTTT,CASSPGAESGELFF
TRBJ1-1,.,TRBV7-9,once,TGTGCCAGCAGCTTAGGTGAGGGGGAGAGCACTGAAGCTTTCTTT,CASSLGEGESTEAFF
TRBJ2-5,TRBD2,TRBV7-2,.,TGTGCCAGCAGCTTAGAAGCTAGCGGGGGACAGAGGACCCAGTACTTC,CASSLEASGGQRTQYF
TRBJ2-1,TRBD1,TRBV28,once,TGTGCCAGCAGTGTGACAGGGGTTAGAGCGAATGAGCAGTTCTTC,CASSVTGVRANEQFF
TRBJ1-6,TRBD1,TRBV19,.,TGTGCCAGCAAAACGCCGACAGGGGGCTGGGGTTCACCCCTCCACTTT,CASKTPTGGWGSPLHF
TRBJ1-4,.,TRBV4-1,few,TGCGCCAGCAGCCAAGATCCGGCAGGGTGGTATTCGGTGGCATTTACTGAAAAACTGTTTTTT,CASSQDPAGWYSVAFTEKLFF
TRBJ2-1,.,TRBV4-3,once,TGCGCCAGCAGCCAAGGCCGGTCTACCTACAATGAGCAGTTCTTC,CASSQGRSTYNEQFF
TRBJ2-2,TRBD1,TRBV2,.,TGTGCCAGTCAGACAGGGGCGACCGGGGAGCTGTTTTTT,CASQTGATGELFF
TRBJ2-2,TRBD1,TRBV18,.,TGTGCCAGCTCTCCCGGGACAGGGGGGCACACCGGGGAGCTGTTTTTT,CASSPGTGGHTGELFF
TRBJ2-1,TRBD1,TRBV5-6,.,TGTGCCAGCAGCCATGGGACAGGGGGCTCCTACAATGAGCAGTTCTTC,CASSHGTGGSYNEQFF
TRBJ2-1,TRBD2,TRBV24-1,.,TGTGCCACCAGTGATTCTCGGGAGGTCAGCGCGGAGCAGTTCTTC,CATSDSREVSAEQFF
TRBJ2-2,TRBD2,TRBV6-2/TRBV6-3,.,TGTGCCAGCAGCCGACCGACTAGCGGGATAAACACCGGGGAGCTGTTTTTT,CASSRPTSGINTGELFF
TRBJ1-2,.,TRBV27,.,TGTGCCAGCAGTTTAGCGGGGGAGGGATCATATGGCTACACCTTC,CASSLAGEGSYGYTF
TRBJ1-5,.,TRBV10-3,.,TGTGCCATCAGTGATATATGGGCAGGGCCCGATCAGCCCCAGCATTTT,CAISDIWAGPDQPQHF
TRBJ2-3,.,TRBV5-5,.,TGTGCCAGCAGCCATAAACTTCCGGGGAGCCCCGATACGCAGTATTTT,CASSHKLPGSPDTQYF
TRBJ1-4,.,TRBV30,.,TGTGCCTGGAGGTTCGGTGTTGCAACTAATGAAAAACTGTTTTTT,CAWRFGVATNEKLFF
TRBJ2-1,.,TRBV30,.,TGTGCCTGGAGGGGGGCGAGGCCCAACATCCTGTTCTTC,CAWRGARPNILFF
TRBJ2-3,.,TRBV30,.,TGTGCCTGGAGCCCAGCCCAATCCGCAGGGTTTTTGAAAGTGTTGGCGTACACAGATACGCAGTATTTT,CAWSPAQSAGFLKVLAYTDTQYF
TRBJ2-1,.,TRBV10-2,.,TGCGCCAGCAGTGGGGAGAACAATGAGCAGTTCTTC,CASSGENNEQFF
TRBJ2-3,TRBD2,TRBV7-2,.,TGTGCCAGCAGCTTAGGAGGGACTAGCGGGAGGGTCCGCGATACGCAGTATTTT,CASSLGGTSGRVRDTQYF